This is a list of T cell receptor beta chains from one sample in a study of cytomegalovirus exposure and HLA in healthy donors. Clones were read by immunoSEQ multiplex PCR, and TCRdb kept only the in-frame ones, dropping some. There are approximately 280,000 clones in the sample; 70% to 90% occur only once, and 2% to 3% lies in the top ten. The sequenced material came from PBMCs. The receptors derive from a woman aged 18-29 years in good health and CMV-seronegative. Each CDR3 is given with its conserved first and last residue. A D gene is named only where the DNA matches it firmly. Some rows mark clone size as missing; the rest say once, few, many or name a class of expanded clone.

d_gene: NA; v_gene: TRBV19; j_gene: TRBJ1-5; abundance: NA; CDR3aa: CASQDWIARSQHF; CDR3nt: TGTGCCAGTCAGGACTGGATAGCAAGGTCCCAGCATTTT
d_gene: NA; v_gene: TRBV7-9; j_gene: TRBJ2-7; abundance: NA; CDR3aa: CASSLGAAEQYF; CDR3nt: TGTGCCAGCAGTTTGGGGGCAGCCGAGCAGTACTTC
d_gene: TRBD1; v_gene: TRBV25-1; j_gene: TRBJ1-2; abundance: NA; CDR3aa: CASSGPGQGKGAYGYTF; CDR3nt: TGTGCCAGCAGTGGACCGGGACAGGGTAAGGGGGCCTATGGCTACACCTTC
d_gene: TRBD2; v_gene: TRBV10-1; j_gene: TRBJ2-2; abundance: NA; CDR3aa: CAREFSVQAAGGPVTGELFF; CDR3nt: TGCGCCAGGGAATTCTCGGTTCAGGCGGCGGGGGGGCCGGTTACCGGGGAGCTGTTTTTT
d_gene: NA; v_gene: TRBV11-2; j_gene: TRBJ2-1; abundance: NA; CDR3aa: CASSPAVGGEQFF; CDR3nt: TGTGCCAGCAGCCCGGCTGTGGGGGGTGAGCAGTTCTTC
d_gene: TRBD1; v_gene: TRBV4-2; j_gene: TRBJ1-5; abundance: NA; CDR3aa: CASSQGTGVYQPQHF; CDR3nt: TGTGCCAGCAGCCAAGGGACAGGGGTGTATCAGCCCCAGCATTTT
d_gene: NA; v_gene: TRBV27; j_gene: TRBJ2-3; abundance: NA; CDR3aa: CASSLSSHLSGGNTDTQYF; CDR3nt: TGTGCCAGCAGTTTATCTAGCCATCTATCGGGGGGCAACACAGATACGCAGTATTTT
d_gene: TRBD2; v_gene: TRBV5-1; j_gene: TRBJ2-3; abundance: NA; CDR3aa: CASSLGLAGVTDTQYF; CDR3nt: TGCGCCAGCAGCTTGGGACTAGCGGGGGTCACAGATACGCAGTATTTT
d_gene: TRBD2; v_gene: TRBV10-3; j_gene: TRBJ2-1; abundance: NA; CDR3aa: CAITGTSGGPEQFF; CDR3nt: TGTGCCATCACCGGGACTAGCGGGGGACCCGAGCAGTTCTTC
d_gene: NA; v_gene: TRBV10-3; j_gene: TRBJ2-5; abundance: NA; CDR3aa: CAISSAGGETQYF; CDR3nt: TGTGCCATTTCTAGCGCGGGCGGGGAGACCCAGTACTTC
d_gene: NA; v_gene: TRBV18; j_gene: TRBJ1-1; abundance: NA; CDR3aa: CASSPRSGLSEAFF; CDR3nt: TGTGCCAGCTCACCTCGGTCGGGATTATCTGAAGCTTTCTTT
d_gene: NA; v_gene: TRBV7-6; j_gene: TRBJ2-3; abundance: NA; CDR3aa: CASSGGSGVGGDTQYF; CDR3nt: TGTGCCAGCAGTGGAGGCTCAGGGGTTGGGGGAGATACGCAGTATTTT
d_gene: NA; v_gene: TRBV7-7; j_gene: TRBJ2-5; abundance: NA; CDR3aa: CASSLEAGVTQYF; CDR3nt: TGTGCCAGCAGCTTAGAGGCAGGGGTGACCCAGTACTTC
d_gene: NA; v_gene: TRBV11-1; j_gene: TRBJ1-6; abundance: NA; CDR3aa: CASSSWTAGSYNSPLHF; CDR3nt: TGTGCCAGCAGCTCGTGGACAGCTGGCTCCTATAATTCACCCCTCCACTTT
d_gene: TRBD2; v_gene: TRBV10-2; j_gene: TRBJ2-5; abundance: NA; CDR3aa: CASSESSSGGEGTQYF; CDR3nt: TGCGCCAGCAGTGAAAGTAGTAGCGGGGGGGAGGGGACCCAGTACTTC
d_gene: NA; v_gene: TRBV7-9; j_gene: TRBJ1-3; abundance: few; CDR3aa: CASSRAGAGNTIYF; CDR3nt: TGTGCCAGCAGCCGCGCGGGGGCTGGAAACACCATATATTTT
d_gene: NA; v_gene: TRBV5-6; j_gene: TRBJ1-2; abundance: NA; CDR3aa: CASSFSHAGDYGYTF; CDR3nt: TGTGCCAGCAGCTTCTCTCACGCAGGGGACTATGGCTACACCTTC
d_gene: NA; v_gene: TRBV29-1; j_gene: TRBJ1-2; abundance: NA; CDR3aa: CSVVYANGYTF; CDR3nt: TGCAGCGTTGTGTACGCGAATGGCTACACCTTC
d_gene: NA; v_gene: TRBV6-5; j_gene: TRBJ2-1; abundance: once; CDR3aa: CASSYDRDSHYNEQFF; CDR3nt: TGTGCCAGCAGTTACGACCGGGACTCCCATTACAATGAGCAGTTCTTC
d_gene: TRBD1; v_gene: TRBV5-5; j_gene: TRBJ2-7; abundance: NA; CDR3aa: CASTLDRGYTYEQYF; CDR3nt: TGTGCCAGTACCTTGGACAGGGGGTATACCTACGAGCAGTACTTC
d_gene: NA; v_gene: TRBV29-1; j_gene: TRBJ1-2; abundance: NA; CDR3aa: CSVLAGYGYTF; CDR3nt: TGCAGCGTTTTGGCAGGCTATGGCTACACCTTC
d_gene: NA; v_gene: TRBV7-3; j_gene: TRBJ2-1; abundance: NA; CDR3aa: CASSPQGLSYNEQFF; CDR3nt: TGTGCCAGCAGCCCACAGGGTCTGTCCTACAATGAGCAGTTCTTC
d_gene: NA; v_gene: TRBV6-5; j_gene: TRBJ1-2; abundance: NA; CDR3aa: CASSYSMMEYYGYTF; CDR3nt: TGTGCCAGCAGTTACTCGATGATGGAGTACTATGGCTACACCTTC
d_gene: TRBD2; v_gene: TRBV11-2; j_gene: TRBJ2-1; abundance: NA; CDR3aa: CASSLSGGKSYNEQFF; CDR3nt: TGTGCCAGCAGTCTTAGCGGGGGGAAGTCCTACAATGAGCAGTTCTTC
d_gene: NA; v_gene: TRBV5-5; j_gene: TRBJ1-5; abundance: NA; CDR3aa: CASSLDTGSGAQHF; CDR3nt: TGTGCCAGCAGCTTGGATACAGGCTCGGGAGCCCAGCATTTT
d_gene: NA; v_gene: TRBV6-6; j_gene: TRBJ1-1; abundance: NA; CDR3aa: CASTQGTGTEAFF; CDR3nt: TGTGCCAGCACTCAGGGTACGGGCACTGAAGCTTTCTTT